Shown below are 29 T cell receptor beta chains from a single sample sequenced in a study of blood T cell repertoires in COVID-19. Sequencing used immunoSEQ multiplex PCR; TCRdb keeps in-frame clones, though not all of them. Here the sample spans a few hundred thousand clones, around 87% being singletons. The sequencing sample was made of peripheral blood. All receptors derive from a man younger than 35 with active or convalescent COVID-19.

The rearrangement joins TRBV24-1 to TRBJ2-7; a weak D match, TRBD1 (6 bases). CDR1 is KGHDR, CDR2 SFDVKD, per germline. Trimming stripped 5 bases from V and 0 bases from J, with 13 bases between. This CDR3 is built from 15 residues. CDR3 residues: CATSVGTLSSYEQYF. DNA for the CDR3: TGTGCCACCAGTGTCGGGACACTCAGCTCCTACGAGCAGTACTTC.

This chain's CDR3 is CASSYRQGVREQFF. CDR3 sequence (DNA): TGTGCCAGCAGCTACCGACAGGGGGTCAGGGAGCAGTTCTTC. This chain links TRBV9 with TRBJ2-1; 9 bases match TRBD1. V trimming: 4 bases; J trimming: 10 bases; junction bases outside the gene matches: 9. The CDR3 is 14 residues long. The germline V gene has CDR1 SGDLS and CDR2 YYNGEE.

This clone has a single count. Sequence at one end of the junction differs from germline and may be a read error. J is TRBJ2-2 and V is TRBV7-7; D perhaps matches TRBD2 (5 bases). The CDR3 contains 17 residues. Per the germline V gene, CDR1 is SSHAT and CDR2 is FNYEAQ (reference sequence). CDR3 DNA: TGTGCTAGCAGCTTTGTATGGGAGACTTGGGGCACCGGGGAGCTGTTTTTT. Encoded protein: CASSFVWETWGTGELFF. Drawing the rest from reference TRBV7-7 and TRBJ2-2, the complete variable domain is GAGVSQSPRYKVTKRGQDVTLRCDPISSHATLYWYQQALGQGPEFLTYFNYEAQPDKSGLPSDRFSAERPEGSISTLTIQRTEQRDSAMYRCASSFVWETWGTGELFFGEGSRLTVL.

The CDR3 here is CASSKSGGRTEAFF. CDR3 bases: TGTGCCAGTAGTAAATCAGGCGGGAGGACTGAAGCTTTCTTT. This chain joins TRBV19 and TRBJ1-1; no firm D call. The germline V gene has CDR1 LNHDA and CDR2 SQIVND (reference sequence). Trimming cost V 4 bases and J 5 bases, with 14 bases left between them. This CDR3 comprises 14 residues. The whole variable domain, filled in from reference TRBV19 and TRBJ1-1, reads DGGITQSPKYLFRKEGQNVTLSCEQNLNHDAMYWYRQDPGQGLRLIYYSQIVNDFQKGDIAEGYSVSREKKESFPLTVTSAQKNPTAFYLCASSKSGGRTEAFFGQGTRLTVV.

Concerning this clone itself: Other DNA sequences in this specimen translate into the identical CDR3. The gene calls are TRBV18 and TRBJ1-5; D not certain. V lost 2 bases and J 5 bases, leaving 7 bases between the germline ends. The CDR3 has 13 amino acids. Germline V lookup: CDR1 KGHSH, CDR2 LQKENI. Here the CDR3 DNA reads TGTGCCAGCTCACCAGGCGGGGATCAGCCCCAGCATTTT. This gives the protein CASSPGGDQPQHF.

The chain is built from TRBV19 and TRBJ2-1, with 11 positions matching TRBD2. Germline trimming cut 7 bases from V and 6 bases from J; bases unmatched to any gene: 17. The CDR3 length is 18 residues. CDR1 LNHDA and CDR2 SQIVND come from the germline V gene (reference sequence). CDR3 DNA: TGTGCCAGTACGAGCCTAGCGGGAGGCCCTATCAGTGGCAATGAGCAGTTCTTC. It translates to CASTSLAGGPISGNEQFF.

The chain recombines TRBV27 with TRBJ1-1; the D is unclear. The V and J ends lost 1 base and 4 bases respectively, with 10 bases between them. The CDR3 runs to 14 residues. In germline, CDR1 is MNHEY, CDR2 SMNVEV (reference sequence). CDR3 bases: TGTGCCAGCAGTTTATGGCTGGGCGTCACTGAAGCTTTCTTT. Protein: CASSLWLGVTEAFF.

The chain combines TRBV5-1 with TRBJ1-2; perhaps TRBD1 as D (5 bases). The CDR3 sequence is 13 residues long. CDR1 and CDR2 from the germline V gene are SGHRS and YFSETQ. V was shortened by 0 bases and J by 8 bases, with 11 bases between the two germline ends. The CDR3 spells CASSLAGREGYTF. For the CDR3, the DNA is TGCGCCAGCAGCTTGGCAGGGCGTGAAGGCTACACCTTC.

The gene calls are TRBV2 and TRBJ2-7, with 12 bases aligning to TRBD2. The germline gives CDR1 SNHLY, CDR2 FYNNEI. V gave up 8 bases and J gave up 4 bases; unmatched junction bases: 9. The CDR3 is made up of 15 amino acids. The CDR3 DNA sequence: TGTGCCAGCGTCAAGCCGGGACTAGCGGGTTACGAGCAGTACTTC. Its translation is CASVKPGLAGYEQYF.

The chain recombines TRBV4-1 with TRBJ1-1; 8 nucleotides align to TRBD1. The CDR3 length is 13 residues. V lost 1 base and J lost 9; bases outside the gene matches: 4. Germline V gene lookup returns CDR1 MGHRA and CDR2 YSYEKL. CDR3 DNA: TGCGCCAGCAGCCAAGCCGGGACAGGACAAGCTTTCTTT. Its translation is CASSQAGTGQAFF.

The V gene is TRBV6-5, the J gene TRBJ2-7; 10 positions match TRBD1. This CDR3 contains 15 residues. V lost 6 bases to trimming and J lost 3 bases; unmatched junction nucleotides: 8. Germline values: CDR1 MNHEY, CDR2 SVGAGI. The CDR3 nucleotides are TGTGCCAGCAGGAACGCCGGGACAGGGGTCTACGAGCAGTACTTC. This gives the protein CASRNAGTGVYEQYF.

This chain connects TRBV11-2 to TRBJ2-4; possible D gene TRBD1, 5 bases. The CDR3 has 17 amino acids. The V gene's germline CDR1 is SGHAT and CDR2 FQNNGV. Trimming stripped 1 base from V and 1 base from J, with 14 bases between. CDR3 sequence: CASSLAWGLGAKNIQYF. The CDR3 DNA is TGTGCCAGCAGCTTAGCATGGGGCCTAGGCGCCAAAAACATTCAGTACTTC.

The chain couples TRBV27 to TRBJ1-2; 10 nucleotides line up with TRBD1. CDR1 and CDR2 (germline): MNHEY, SMNVEV (reference sequence). The trim removed 0 bases at V and 4 bases at J, leaving 5 bases unmatched. The CDR3 loop spans 16 amino acids. The CDR3 reads CASSLSPGQGVYGYTF. The CDR3 nucleotides read TGTGCCAGCAGTTTATCACCAGGACAGGGGGTCTATGGCTACACCTTC.

The chain is built from TRBV18 and TRBJ1-3; D is unclear. Germline V gene sequence: CDR1 KGHSH, CDR2 LQKENI. Between the trimmed V and J ends, which lost 4 bases and 2 bases, there was a span of 9 bases. The CDR3 has 14 residues. Here the CDR3 reads CASSLGGPGNTIYF. The CDR3 DNA reads TGTGCCAGCTCACTGGGAGGACCTGGAAACACCATATATTTT.

The CDR3 loop reads CASSAETSGGAETQYF. CDR3 bases: TGTGCCAGCAGCGCAGAAACTAGCGGGGGGGCAGAGACCCAGTACTTC. The chain couples TRBV13 to TRBJ2-5; 13 bases agree with TRBD2. The V gene end was trimmed by 5 bases and the J gene end by 4 bases; junction bases not matched to a gene: 7. Germline V gene sequence: CDR1 PRHDT, CDR2 FYEKMQ (reference sequence). The CDR3 consists of 16 residues.

This chain uses TRBV6-5 with TRBJ2-7, with D maybe TRBD2 (6 bases). The V gene's germline CDR1 is MNHEY and CDR2 SVGAGI. V was pared by 6 bases and J by 7 bases, with 13 bases between. The CDR3 runs to 12 residues. This chain's CDR3 is CASRGLAWEQYF. CDR3 DNA: TGTGCCAGCAGGGGACTCGCGTGGGAGCAGTACTTC.

This sequence joins TRBV5-4 and TRBJ1-2; the D gene is possibly TRBD1 (5 bases). Germline CDR1 reads SGHNT; CDR2 reads YYREEE (reference sequence). The V end was cut by 4 bases, the J end by 4 bases, with 11 bases between. There are 13 residues in the CDR3. For the CDR3, the DNA is TGTGCCAGCAGCAATACAGGATCCTATGGCTACACCTTC. This gives the protein CASSNTGSYGYTF.

The chain combines TRBV18 with TRBJ2-1, with 10 bases fitting TRBD1. The CDR3 is 15 amino acids. The germline V gene has CDR1 KGHSH and CDR2 LQKENI. After removal of 6 bases from V and 5 bases from J, the junction contained 7 bases not matched to a gene. In DNA form, the CDR3 reads TGTGCCAGCTCCCCCGGGACAGGGGACCACAATGAGCAGTTCTTC. Translating gives CASSPGTGDHNEQFF. Drawing the rest from reference TRBV18 and TRBJ2-1, the complete variable domain is NAGVMQNPRHLVRRRGQEARLRCSPMKGHSHVYWYRQLPEEGLKFMVYLQKENIIDESGMPKERFSAEFPKEGPSILRIQQVVRGDSAAYFCASSPGTGDHNEQFFGPGTRLTVL.

The chain couples TRBV10-1 to TRBJ1-1; the D gene is possibly TRBD1 (5 bases). There are 15 residues in the CDR3. V was cut by 3 bases and J by 4 bases, with 15 bases left in between. The V gene's germline CDR1 is WNHNN and CDR2 SYGVQD (reference sequence). The CDR3 here is CASSESSGPSTEAFF. In DNA, the CDR3 is TGCGCCAGCAGTGAAAGTTCAGGGCCCAGCACTGAAGCTTTCTTT.

This chain joins TRBV19 and TRBJ1-2, with TRBD1 as a possible D gene (5 bases). The CDR3 spans 14 residues. The V end was cut by 5 bases, the J end by 4 bases, with 14 bases between. Looked up from germline, CDR1 is LNHDA and CDR2 is SQIVND (reference sequence). Written as DNA, the CDR3 is TGTGCCAGTAGTGGGGTTTGGGGGGTCTATGGCTACACCTTC. This translates into CASSGVWGVYGYTF.

The V call is TRBV7-2, the J call TRBJ1-1; 9 bases line up with TRBD1. Germline CDR1 SGHTA, CDR2 FQGNSA. CDR3 length: 16 residues. V lost 1 base to trimming and J lost 3 bases; unmatched junction nucleotides: 6. The CDR3 spells CASSLVVTGGYTEAFF. For the CDR3, the DNA is TGTGCCAGCAGCTTAGTCGTAACAGGGGGCTACACTGAAGCTTTCTTT.

The chain has TRBV6-5 and TRBJ1-2; possible D gene TRBD1, 6 bases. Germline assignment: CDR1 MNHEY and CDR2 SVGAGI. The germline V and J ends were trimmed by 6 bases and 3 bases, with 14 bases remaining between them. The CDR3 totals 14 residues. The CDR3 nucleotides are TGTGCCAGCAGCGTTCACAGGGTCGACTATGGCTACACCTTC. Translation: CASSVHRVDYGYTF.

The CDR3 DNA reads TGTGCCAGCAGTCCGGGGGGGCCAAGGGATACGCAGTATTTT. This codes for CASSPGGPRDTQYF. This chain links TRBV28 with TRBJ2-3; 8 nucleotides line up with TRBD2. Germline lookup yields CDR1 MDHEN and CDR2 SYDVKM. CDR3 length: 14 residues. The V and J ends lost 5 bases and 6 bases, in that order; junction bases with no gene match: 7.

The chain combines TRBV19 with TRBJ2-4; 9 positions match TRBD2. CDR1 is LNHDA, CDR2 SQIVND, per germline (reference sequence). The J segment lost 3 bases and the V segment lost 0 bases, leaving 12 bases of the junction unmatched. The CDR3 is 19 amino acids. The CDR3: CASSIDHRTSVLDKNIQYF. The DNA of the CDR3 is TGTGCCAGTAGTATAGATCACAGGACTAGCGTCTTAGACAAAAACATTCAGTACTTC.

The chain has TRBV12-3 or TRBV12-4 and TRBJ2-3; D remains unclear. V was trimmed by 2 bases and J by 6 bases, leaving 6 bases between them. There are 12 residues in the CDR3. The CDR3 region has the DNA TGTGCCAGCAGTTTATCCGGGGATACGCAGTATTTT. Translating it yields CASSLSGDTQYF.

The chain joins TRBV9 to TRBJ2-3; 10 bases are shared with TRBD2. V gave up 2 bases and J gave up 6 bases; unmatched junction bases: 9. CDR1 and CDR2 from the germline V gene are SGDLS and YYNGEE. The CDR3 has 16 residues. The CDR3 loop is CASSVPIAGGRDTQYF. The CDR3 DNA sequence: TGTGCCAGCAGCGTTCCGATAGCGGGAGGTAGGGATACGCAGTATTTT.

This clone was recorded only once. The V call is TRBV28, the J call TRBJ1-6, with 7 bases lining up with TRBD1. The CDR3 spans 16 residues. Looked up from germline, CDR1 is MDHEN and CDR2 is SYDVKM. J gave up 7 bases and V 9 bases, and 15 bases lay outside the gene matches. This CDR3 reads CASEGQPQGANSPLHF. The CDR3 region has the DNA TGTGCCAGTGAGGGACAGCCTCAAGGGGCCAATTCACCCCTCCACTTT.

The chain employs TRBV7-6 and TRBJ1-1; D gene ambiguous. The V and J ends lost 2 bases and 6 bases respectively, with 13 bases between them. CDR3 length equals 14 residues. Germline CDR1 is SGHVS and CDR2 is FNYEAQ. Here the CDR3 DNA reads TGTGCCAGCAGCTTATATACGGGAACGGCTGAAGCTTTCTTT. Translating it yields CASSLYTGTAEAFF.

CDR3 DNA: TGTGCCAGCAGTTTCGGGACAGGGGGTTTGAATACGCAGTATTTT. Translated: CASSFGTGGLNTQYF. The genes are TRBV27 and TRBJ2-3, with TRBD1 identical over 11 bases. The CDR3 has 15 amino acids. Trimming took 3 bases from V and 7 from J; bases not matched to a gene: 6. Germline V gene data show CDR1 as MNHEY and CDR2 as SMNVEV (reference sequence).